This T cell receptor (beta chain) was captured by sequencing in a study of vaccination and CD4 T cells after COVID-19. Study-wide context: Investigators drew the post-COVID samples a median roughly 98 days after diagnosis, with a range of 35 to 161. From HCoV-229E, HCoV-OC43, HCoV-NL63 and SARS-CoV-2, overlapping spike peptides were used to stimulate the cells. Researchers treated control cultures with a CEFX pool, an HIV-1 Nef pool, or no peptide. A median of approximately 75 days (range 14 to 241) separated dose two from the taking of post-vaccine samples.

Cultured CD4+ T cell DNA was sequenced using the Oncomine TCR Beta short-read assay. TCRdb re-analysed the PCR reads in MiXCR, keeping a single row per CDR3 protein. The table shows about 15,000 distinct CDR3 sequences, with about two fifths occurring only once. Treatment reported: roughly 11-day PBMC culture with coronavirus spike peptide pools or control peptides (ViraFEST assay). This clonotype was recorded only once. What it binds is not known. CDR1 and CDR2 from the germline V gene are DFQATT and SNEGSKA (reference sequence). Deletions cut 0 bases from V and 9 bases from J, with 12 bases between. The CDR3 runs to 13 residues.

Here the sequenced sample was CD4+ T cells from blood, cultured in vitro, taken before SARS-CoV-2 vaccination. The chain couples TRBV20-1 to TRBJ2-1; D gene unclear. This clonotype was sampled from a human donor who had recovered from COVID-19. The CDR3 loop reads CSARDFRWTEQFF. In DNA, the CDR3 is TGCAGTGCTAGAGACTTCCGGTGGACTGAGCAGTTCTTC.